This T cell receptor beta chain was sequenced during a study of blood T cell repertoires in COVID-19. Study-level background: Sources were T cells, B-cell-depleted T cells, or PBMCs; the material itself was cDNA or gDNA.

Under the authors' procedure: Scientists estimated how many nucleated cells there were by amplifying reference gene primers. The data were produced by immunoSEQ multiplex PCR, yet TCRdb's version contains in-frame clones alone and is incomplete. The V and J calls and clone size come from that table; D and trimming were worked out from the DNA. The sample holds under 250,000 clones, 70% to 90% seen once. CDR1 and CDR2 (germline): KGHDR, SFDVKD. The CDR3 runs to 12 residues. V was cut by 5 bases and J by 11 bases, with 13 bases left in between. The material sequenced was peripheral blood. The TCR sequence derives from a man aged 50 or older with acute or convalescent COVID-19. V gene TRBV24-1 combines with J gene TRBJ2-3; a possible D gene is TRBD2 (5 bases). The CDR3 loop reads CATSGYGMVQYF. The CDR3 region has the DNA TGTGCCACCAGTGGTTACGGGATGGTGCAGTATTTT.